Given below is one TCR beta chain in context. Its antigen remains unidentified. The CDR3 contains 14 residues. CDR1 and CDR2 from the germline V gene are LNHDA and SQIVND (reference sequence). V was clipped by 2 bases and J by 0 bases, with 7 bases between them. This record comes from a study of CD4 T cells in relation to SARS-CoV-2 and coronaviruses. Study background: Crossreactive spike epitopes shared across donors were mapped to their HLA restriction.

Before the COVID-19 pandemic, during about 2010-2019, CD4+ T cells were taken from unexposed donors. After 10 to 11 days of culture, CD4+ T cells were isolated. As cell numbers allowed, unexposed-donor CD4+ T cells faced SARS-CoV-2 S/N and four cold-coronavirus spikes. PBMCs were plated at two million per well in IL-2-containing medium. Points from the study as a whole: Approximately 65% of donors had memory CD4+ clonotypes crossrecognizing SARS-CoV-2 and common cold coronavirus spike.

Some clones are missing from TCRdb's copy, which holds only in-frame ones; the method was immunoSEQ multiplex PCR. The sample lists under 25,000 clones; over 75% were seen once. Source material: CD4+ T cells from PBMCs, cultured in vitro. The chain combines TRBV19 with TRBJ1-1; no firm D call. The TCR comes from a human donor in good health. The CDR3 nucleotides are TGTGCCAGTAGTATATCTGGGGTGAACACTGAAGCTTTCTTT. Translating it yields CASSISGVNTEAFF. Together with reference TRBV19 and TRBJ1-1, the CDR3 gives the full variable domain: DGGITQSPKYLFRKEGQNVTLSCEQNLNHDAMYWYRQDPGQGLRLIYYSQIVNDFQKGDIAEGYSVSREKKESFPLTVTSAQKNPTAFYLCASSISGVNTEAFFGQGTRLTVV.